Following are 6 T cell receptor beta chains from one sample sequenced in a study of blood T cell repertoires in COVID-19. The data were produced by immunoSEQ multiplex PCR, yet TCRdb's version contains in-frame clones alone and is incomplete. The repertoire includes approximately 170,000 clones, more than 70% of them detected once, and 10% sits in the top ten. Sequencing was carried out using peripheral blood. These receptors all stem from an elderly woman with active or convalescent COVID-19.

V is TRBV27 and J is TRBJ2-7, with D possibly TRBD2 on 6 matching bases. The germline V gene encodes CDR1 MNHEY and CDR2 SMNVEV (reference sequence). V was trimmed by 3 bases and J by 8 bases, leaving 11 bases between them. The CDR3 has 12 residues. This CDR3 reads CASSFYGSKQYF. CDR3 coding DNA: TGTGCCAGCAGTTTTTACGGGAGCAAGCAGTACTTC.

The gene calls are TRBV5-1 and TRBJ2-5; 9 bases map to TRBD1. Germline CDR1 and CDR2: SGHRS and YFSETQ. The CDR3 spans 14 residues. Losses at the gene ends were 1 base for V and 5 bases for J; bases not matched to a gene: 3. CDR3 loop: CASSLTGGAETQYF. Here the CDR3 DNA reads TGCGCCAGCAGCTTGACAGGGGGCGCGGAGACCCAGTACTTC.

V gene TRBV5-1 combines with J gene TRBJ2-2; no definite D call. This CDR3 comprises 15 residues. V shed 6 bases and J shed 1 base, with 13 bases lying between them. From germline, CDR1 is SGHRS and CDR2 YFSETQ. The CDR3 DNA follows: TGCGCCAGCACGCCTACAGAATTGAACACCGGGGAGCTGTTTTTT. It yields the protein CASTPTELNTGELFF.

J is TRBJ2-7 and V is TRBV25-1; D unclear. The CDR3 is 12 residues long. The germline CDR1 and CDR2 sequences are MGHDK and SYGVNS. V dropped 4 bases and J dropped 1 base, with 5 bases sitting between them. Here the CDR3 reads CASSGSSYEQYF. Written as DNA, the CDR3 is TGTGCCAGCAGTGGCAGTTCCTACGAGCAGTACTTC.

This clone was picked up a small number of times. The chain carries TRBV6-1 and TRBJ1-3; 10 positions match TRBD1. Germline V CDR1 and CDR2: MNHNS, SASEGT. The V gene end was trimmed by 0 bases and the J gene end by 7 bases; junction bases not matched to a gene: 3. The CDR3 length is 15 residues. Here the CDR3 reads CASSEAPGQGNTIYF. CDR3 DNA: TGTGCCAGCAGTGAAGCGCCGGGACAGGGGAACACCATATATTTT.

In its sample, this clone was seen a few times. The rearrangement links TRBV5-1 to TRBJ1-4; D is unclear. The V and J ends lost 0 bases and 3 bases respectively, with 6 bases between them. The CDR3 covers 14 residues. Germline CDR1 and CDR2: SGHRS and YFSETQ. CDR3 protein: CASSLGQSNEKLFF. CDR3 DNA sequence: TGCGCCAGCAGCTTGGGTCAGTCTAATGAAAAACTGTTTTTT.